The present T cell receptor beta chain was sequenced within a study of T cells of healthy individuals. The CDR3 spans 15 residues. Germline lookup yields CDR1 MNHEY and CDR2 SMNVEV (reference sequence). V was clipped by 5 bases and J by 6 bases, with 17 bases between them. This clonotype was counted at least ten times. One entry per CDR3 protein, called by TCRdb with MiXCR from the 5' RACE reads. The data hold fewer than 90,000 distinct CDR3 sequences, with about 5.5% observed a single time. This sequence originates from a female donor in good health. The chain uses TRBV27 and TRBJ1-5; possible D gene TRBD1, 6 bases. The CDR3 region has the DNA TGTGCCAGCAGTCCCCTAGAGGGGGGCGTTCAGCCCCAGCATTTT. Translating it yields CASSPLEGGVQPQHF.